The 22 T cell receptor beta chains reported below all come from one sample, sequenced in a study of blood T cell repertoires in COVID-19. Only in-frame clones appear in the TCRdb table, and some are missing; sequencing was by immunoSEQ multiplex PCR. This table holds fewer than 300,000 clones, more than 80% found once. The sample taken for sequencing was PBMCs or T cells enriched from blood (not recorded which). Receptors were obtained from a woman under 40 who had recovered from COVID-19.

The chain joins TRBV5-4 to TRBJ2-1, with D possibly TRBD2 on 6 matching bases. Deletions cut 8 bases from V and 12 bases from J, with 21 bases between. The CDR3 is made up of 13 amino acids. Germline CDR1 reads SGHNT; CDR2 reads YYREEE (reference sequence). CDR3 in amino acids: CASSAGSKMGQFF. The CDR3 bases are TGTGCCAGTTCAGCGGGCTCGAAGATGGGGCAGTTCTTC.

This clone was recorded once. The chain uses TRBV7-8 and TRBJ2-7; possibly TRBD1 for D (5 bases). V gave up 6 bases and J gave up 4 bases, with 13 bases separating them. The CDR3 extends over 13 amino acids. CDR1 is SGHVS and CDR2 is FQNEAQ in the germline V gene. CDR3 amino acids: CASSQGRGYEQYF. DNA of the CDR3: TGTGCCAGCAGTCAGGGTAGGGGATACGAGCAGTACTTC.

This clone was seen only once. The chain uses TRBV21-1 and TRBJ1-4. TRBV21-1 is tagged as a pseudogene. The CDR3 loop spans 11 amino acids. CDR3 DNA sequence: TGTGCCAGCATCACGCGGGAAAAACTGTTTTTT. Translated, it gives CASITREKLFF.

The rearrangement links TRBV3-1 (or the pseudogene TRBV3-2) to TRBJ2-7; TRBD2 might be the D (5 bases). The germline V gene encodes CDR1 LGHDT and CDR2 YNNKEL (reference sequence). The ends were cut back, 4 bases at V and 0 bases at J, with 10 bases in the middle. The CDR3 length is 14 residues. CDR3 DNA sequence: TGTGCCAGCAGCCCAAGCGGTCGCTCCTACGAGCAGTACTTC. This encodes CASSPSGRSYEQYF.

This chain joins TRBV28 and TRBJ2-7; 7 bases are shared with TRBD2. This CDR3 spans 16 amino acids. V shed 1 base and J 2 bases; nucleotides not matched to a gene: 8. Germline loops: CDR1 MDHEN, CDR2 SYDVKM. The CDR3 reads CASSLFVVGGTYEQYF. The CDR3 bases are TGTGCCAGCAGTTTATTTGTCGTCGGGGGGACCTACGAGCAGTACTTC.

The J gene is TRBJ1-2, the V gene TRBV20-1; D is perhaps TRBD1 (6 bases). This CDR3 spans 11 amino acids. The germline V gene encodes CDR1 DFQATT and CDR2 SNEGSKA (reference sequence). The V and J ends lost 0 bases and 7 bases respectively, with 6 bases between them. CDR3 in DNA: TGCAGTGCTAGAGACAGGGGTGGCTACACCTTC. Its translation is CSARDRGGYTF.

The rearrangement joins TRBV7-9 to TRBJ1-1, with TRBD1 as a possible D gene (5 bases). The CDR3 length is 14 residues. The germline V and J ends were trimmed by 5 bases and 3 bases, with 13 bases remaining between them. Germline V gives CDR1 SEHNR, CDR2 FQNEAQ (reference sequence). CDR3 residues: CASSPRAGYTEAFF. The CDR3 DNA follows: TGTGCCAGCAGCCCCCGTGCAGGGTACACTGAAGCTTTCTTT.

This chain joins TRBV5-6 and TRBJ1-5, with 7 bases aligning to TRBD1. V was pared by 2 bases and J by 7 bases, with 12 bases of the junction left unmatched. From germline, CDR1 is SGHDT and CDR2 YYEEEE. The CDR3 totals 16 residues. DNA for the CDR3: TGTGCCAGCAGCTTTTCAGGGGGTGCTGACATGCAGCCCCAGCATTTT. Its translation: CASSFSGGADMQPQHF.

This chain uses TRBV10-3 with TRBJ2-2; TRBD2 matches 10 bases. V shed 2 bases, J shed 4 bases, and the junction held 4 bases outside the gene matches. Germline V gives CDR1 ENHRY, CDR2 SYGVKD. This CDR3 has 16 residues. The CDR3 bases are TGTGCCATCAGTGAGGCTAGCGGGAGTAGCACCGGGGAGCTGTTTTTT. Residues: CAISEASGSSTGELFF.

The chain recombines TRBV10-3 with TRBJ1-6; D perhaps matches TRBD1 (6 bases). The CDR3 is made up of 14 amino acids. Trimming took off 5 bases at V and 4 bases at J, with 9 bases between the two ends. Germline V gives CDR1 ENHRY, CDR2 SYGVKD. The CDR3 sequence is CAISQDSYNSPLHF. In nucleotides, the CDR3 is TGTGCCATCAGTCAGGACAGTTATAATTCACCCCTCCACTTT.

The rearrangement links TRBV9 to TRBJ2-2; 7 bases match TRBD2. With 2 bases clipped from V and 4 bases from J, the junction kept 5 bases outside the gene matches. CDR3 length: 15 amino acids. The germline V gene encodes CDR1 SGDLS and CDR2 YYNGEE. The CDR3 DNA reads as TGTGCCAGCAGCGTCGCGGGAGAGCTCACCGGGGAGCTGTTTTTT. Its protein is CASSVAGELTGELFF.

The chain has TRBV4-1 and TRBJ1-1; D remains unclear. The CDR3 has 16 amino acids. CDR1 and CDR2 (germline): MGHRA, YSYEKL. Trimming removed 1 base at V and 4 bases at J, with 16 bases between. The chain's CDR3 is CASSQVGSRVGTEAFF. CDR3 DNA sequence: TGCGCCAGCAGCCAAGTTGGCTCGAGGGTCGGCACTGAAGCTTTCTTT.

V and J are TRBV24-1 and TRBJ2-2; tentatively, D is TRBD2 (6 bases). CDR3 length: 15 residues. V lost 3 bases, J lost 3 bases, and 10 bases lay in between. Germline V lookup: CDR1 KGHDR, CDR2 SFDVKD. In nucleotides, the CDR3 is TGTGCCACCAGTGATGGGGGGTATGACACCGGGGAGCTGTTTTTT. Its protein product is CATSDGGYDTGELFF.

Of note for this clone: Other DNA sequences in the sample encode the same CDR3. The chain combines TRBV27 with TRBJ2-7, with TRBD1 as a possible D gene (5 bases). The CDR3 length is 13 residues. Trimming left V 4 bases short and J 0 bases short, with 7 bases between. Per the germline V gene, CDR1 is MNHEY and CDR2 is SMNVEV (reference sequence). The chain's CDR3 is CASSSQGSYEQYF. In nucleotides, the CDR3 is TGTGCCAGCAGTTCCCAGGGCTCCTACGAGCAGTACTTC.

The rearrangement links TRBV6-2 or TRBV6-3 to TRBJ2-2, with TRBD2 as a possible D gene (6 bases). Germline V CDR1 and CDR2: MNHEY, SVGEGT. The germline V and J ends were trimmed by 4 bases and 5 bases, with 14 bases remaining between them. This CDR3 has 15 residues. The CDR3 loop reads CASSLVFGGTGELFF. CDR3 sequence (DNA): TGTGCCAGCAGTTTAGTTTTTGGGGGGACCGGGGAGCTGTTTTTT.

In the case of this clone: Different DNA sequences within this sample yield the same CDR3. The chain employs TRBV9 and TRBJ1-2; 8 bases align to TRBD1. CDR3 length: 15 residues. Germline V gene sequence: CDR1 SGDLS, CDR2 YYNGEE. With 3 bases clipped from V and 2 bases from J, the junction kept 6 bases outside the gene matches. Here the CDR3 reads CASSAGQGANYGYTF. The CDR3 nucleotides are TGTGCCAGCAGCGCAGGACAGGGTGCGAACTATGGCTACACCTTC.

The rearrangement joins TRBV11-3 to TRBJ2-5, with TRBD2 matching 12 bases. The CDR3 covers 18 residues. Germline CDR1 reads SGHNT; CDR2 reads YENEEA. Unmatched junction bases numbered 15, after V lost 5 bases and J lost 5 bases. CDR3 DNA sequence: TGTGCCAGCAGCCGTCGACTAGCGGGAGTGGGTATATCGGAGACCCAGTACTTC. Protein sequence: CASSRRLAGVGISETQYF. Variable domain in full (rest from reference TRBV11-3 and TRBJ2-5): EAGVVQSPRYKIIEKKQPVAFWCNPISGHNTLYWYLQNLGQGPELLIRYENEEAVDDSQLPKDRFSAERLKGVDSTLKIQPAELGDSAVYLCASSRRLAGVGISETQYFGPGTRLLVL.

The rearrangement joins TRBV7-2 to TRBJ2-2; 11 bases are shared with TRBD2. CDR3 length: 16 residues. Trimming removed 4 bases from V and 7 bases from J; junction bases left unmatched: 8. Per the germline V gene, CDR1 is SGHTA and CDR2 is FQGNSA. CDR3 amino acids: CASSSFSGRASGELFF. The CDR3 nucleotides are TGTGCCAGCAGCTCCTTTAGCGGGAGGGCCAGCGGGGAGCTGTTTTTT.

CDR3: CASSLAVRRTDTQYF. For the CDR3, the DNA is TGTGCCAGCAGCTTAGCCGTGAGGCGAACAGATACGCAGTATTTT. V is TRBV7-9 and J is TRBJ2-3; D uncertain. CDR1 is SEHNR, CDR2 FQNEAQ, per germline (reference sequence). The CDR3 is 15 residues long. Trimming removed 0 bases from V and 3 bases from J, with 10 bases in between.

The rearrangement joins TRBV7-2 to TRBJ2-5; 10 bases align to TRBD1. The CDR3 contains 15 residues. Germline-derived CDR1 and CDR2 are SGHTA and FQGNSA. V shed 5 bases, J shed 5 bases, and the junction held 8 bases outside the gene matches. The CDR3 nucleotides are TGTGCCAGCAGCCCCCGGGACAGGGGATTGGAGACCCAGTACTTC. It codes for CASSPRDRGLETQYF.

The chain's CDR3 is CAISERQGDTDTQYF. CDR3 sequence (DNA): TGTGCCATCAGTGAAAGGCAGGGCGATACAGATACGCAGTATTTT. The V gene is TRBV10-3, the J gene TRBJ2-3; the D gene is possibly TRBD1 (5 bases). The V end was cut by 3 bases, the J end by 3 bases, with 13 bases between. Germline V gives CDR1 ENHRY, CDR2 SYGVKD. The CDR3 has 15 amino acids.

The V call is TRBV7-2, the J call TRBJ1-4; 7 bases align to TRBD1. The junction had 2 bases not matched to a gene; V was cut back by 4 bases and J by 6 bases. Germline values: CDR1 SGHTA, CDR2 FQGNSA. The CDR3 is made up of 13 amino acids. The CDR3 here is CASSSGQDEKLFF. CDR3 in DNA: TGTGCCAGCAGCTCTGGACAGGATGAAAAACTGTTTTTT.